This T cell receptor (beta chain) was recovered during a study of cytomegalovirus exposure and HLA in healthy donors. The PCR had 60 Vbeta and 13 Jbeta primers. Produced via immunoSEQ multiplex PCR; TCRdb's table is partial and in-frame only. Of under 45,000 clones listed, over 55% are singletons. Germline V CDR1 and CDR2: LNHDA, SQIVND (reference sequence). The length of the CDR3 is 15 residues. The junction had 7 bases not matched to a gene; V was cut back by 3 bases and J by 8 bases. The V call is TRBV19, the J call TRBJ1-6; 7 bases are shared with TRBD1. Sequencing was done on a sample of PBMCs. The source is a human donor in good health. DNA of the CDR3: TGTGCCAGTAGTATCTTCGGGACAGTTGATTCACCCCTCCACTTT. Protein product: CASSIFGTVDSPLHF.